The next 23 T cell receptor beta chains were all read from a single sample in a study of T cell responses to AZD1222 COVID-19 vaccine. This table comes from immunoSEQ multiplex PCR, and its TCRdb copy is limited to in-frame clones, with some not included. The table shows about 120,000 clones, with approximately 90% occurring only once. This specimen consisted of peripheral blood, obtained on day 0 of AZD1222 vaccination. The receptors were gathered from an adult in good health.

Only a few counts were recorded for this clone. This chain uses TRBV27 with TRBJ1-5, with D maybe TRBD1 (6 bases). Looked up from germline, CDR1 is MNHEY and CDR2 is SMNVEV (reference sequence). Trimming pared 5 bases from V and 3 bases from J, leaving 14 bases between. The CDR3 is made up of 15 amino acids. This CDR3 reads CASSPGTQYNQPQHF. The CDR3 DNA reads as TGTGCCAGCAGTCCCGGGACACAATACAATCAGCCCCAGCATTTT.

The CDR3 DNA is TGTGCCAGCAGCGTAGCACCGGACAGGTCAACCTACGAGCAGTACTTC. Translation gives CASSVAPDRSTYEQYF. This chain uses TRBV9 with TRBJ2-7, with TRBD1 identical over 7 bases. Germline lookup yields CDR1 SGDLS and CDR2 YYNGEE. With 0 bases clipped from V and 2 bases from J, the junction kept 8 bases outside the gene matches. This CDR3 region has 16 residues. The full variable domain, rest sourced from reference TRBV9 and TRBJ2-7, is DSGVTQTPKHLITATGQRVTLRCSPRSGDLSVYWYQQSLDQGLQFLIQYYNGEERAKGNILERFSAQQFPDLHSELNLSSLELGDSALYFCASSVAPDRSTYEQYFGPGTRLTVT.

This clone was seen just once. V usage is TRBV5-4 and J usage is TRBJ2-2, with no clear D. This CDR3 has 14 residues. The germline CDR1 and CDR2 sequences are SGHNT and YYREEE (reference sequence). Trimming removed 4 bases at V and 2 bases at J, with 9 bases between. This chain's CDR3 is CASSEAVNTGELFF. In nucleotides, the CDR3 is TGTGCCAGCAGCGAGGCGGTAAACACCGGGGAGCTGTTTTTT.

In DNA, the CDR3 is TGTGCCATCAGTGGGGTCCGTGGGACTAGCGGAGTATCCGAGCAGTACTTC. Translated: CAISGVRGTSGVSEQYF. The chain combines TRBV10-3 with TRBJ2-7; 11 bases agree with TRBD2. From germline, CDR1 is ENHRY and CDR2 SYGVKD. The CDR3 runs to 17 residues. J was trimmed by 6 bases and V by 4 bases; bases with no gene match: 14.

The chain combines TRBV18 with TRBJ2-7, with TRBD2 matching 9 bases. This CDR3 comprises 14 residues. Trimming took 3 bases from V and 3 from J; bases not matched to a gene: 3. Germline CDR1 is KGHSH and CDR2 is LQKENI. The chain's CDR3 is CASSPAGGGYEQYF. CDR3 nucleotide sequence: TGTGCCAGCTCACCGGCGGGAGGGGGCTACGAGCAGTACTTC.

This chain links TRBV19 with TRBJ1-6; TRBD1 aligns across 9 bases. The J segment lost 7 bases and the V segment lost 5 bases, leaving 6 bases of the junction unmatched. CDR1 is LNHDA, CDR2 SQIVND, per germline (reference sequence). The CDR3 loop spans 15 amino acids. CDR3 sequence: CASSVGQGSNSPLHF. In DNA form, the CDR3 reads TGTGCCAGTAGTGTGGGACAGGGCTCAAATTCACCCCTCCACTTT.

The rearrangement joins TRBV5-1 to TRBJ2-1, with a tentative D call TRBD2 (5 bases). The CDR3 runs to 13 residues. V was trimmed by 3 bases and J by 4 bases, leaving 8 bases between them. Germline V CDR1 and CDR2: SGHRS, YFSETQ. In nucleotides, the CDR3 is TGCGCCAGCAGCTCCGGACTTTACAATGAGCAGTTCTTC. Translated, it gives CASSSGLYNEQFF.

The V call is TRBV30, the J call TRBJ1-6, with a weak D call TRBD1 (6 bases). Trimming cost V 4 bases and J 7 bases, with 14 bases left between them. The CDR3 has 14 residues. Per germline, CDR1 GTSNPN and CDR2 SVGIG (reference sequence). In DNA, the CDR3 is TGTGCCTGGAATAGAAGGGGGGGGAATTCACCCCTCCACTTT. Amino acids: CAWNRRGGNSPLHF.

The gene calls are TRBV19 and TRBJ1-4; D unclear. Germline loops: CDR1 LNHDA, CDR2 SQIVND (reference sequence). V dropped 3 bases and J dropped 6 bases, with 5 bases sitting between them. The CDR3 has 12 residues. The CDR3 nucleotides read TGTGCCAGTAGTATTGATGATGAAAAACTGTTTTTT. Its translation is CASSIDDEKLFF.

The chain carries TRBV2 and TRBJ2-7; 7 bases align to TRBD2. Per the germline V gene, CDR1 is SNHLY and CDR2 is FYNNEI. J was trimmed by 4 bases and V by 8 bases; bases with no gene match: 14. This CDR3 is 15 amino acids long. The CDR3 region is CASWPGRGSKYEQYF. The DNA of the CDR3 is TGTGCCAGCTGGCCAGGGAGGGGATCTAAGTACGAGCAGTACTTC.

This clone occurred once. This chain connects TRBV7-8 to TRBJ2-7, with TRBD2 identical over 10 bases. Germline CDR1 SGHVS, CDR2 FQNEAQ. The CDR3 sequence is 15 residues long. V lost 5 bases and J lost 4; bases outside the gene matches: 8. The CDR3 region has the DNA TGTGCCAGCAGCCAGTCTAGCGGGAGTCAGTACGAGCAGTACTTC. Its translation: CASSQSSGSQYEQYF.

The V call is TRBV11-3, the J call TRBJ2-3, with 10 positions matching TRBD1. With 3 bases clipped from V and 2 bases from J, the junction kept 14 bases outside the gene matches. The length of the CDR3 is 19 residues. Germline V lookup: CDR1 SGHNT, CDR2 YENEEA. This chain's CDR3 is CASSLSRDRGSWYTDTQYF. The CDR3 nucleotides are TGTGCCAGCAGCTTGTCCCGGGACAGGGGCTCCTGGTACACAGATACGCAGTATTTT.

CDR3 sequence: CSASRLNEKLFF. The CDR3 nucleotides read TGCAGTGCTAGTCGGCTTAATGAAAAACTGTTTTTT. This chain uses TRBV20-1 with TRBJ1-4; D is undetermined. V lost 3 bases to trimming and J lost 4 bases, with 6 bases between them. CDR1 is DFQATT, CDR2 SNEGSKA, per germline (reference sequence). The CDR3 is made up of 12 amino acids.

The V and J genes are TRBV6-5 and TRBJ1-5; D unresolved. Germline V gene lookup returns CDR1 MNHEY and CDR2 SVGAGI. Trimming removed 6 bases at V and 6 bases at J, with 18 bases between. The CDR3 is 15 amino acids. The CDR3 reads CASRTTGVSGQPQHF. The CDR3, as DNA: TGTGCCAGCAGGACGACCGGGGTAAGCGGTCAGCCCCAGCATTTT.

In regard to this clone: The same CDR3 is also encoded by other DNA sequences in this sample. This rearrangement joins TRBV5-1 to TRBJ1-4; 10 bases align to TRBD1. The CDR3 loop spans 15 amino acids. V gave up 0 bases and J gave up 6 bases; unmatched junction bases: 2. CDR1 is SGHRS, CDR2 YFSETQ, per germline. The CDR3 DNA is TGCGCCAGCAGCTTGGCCGGGACAGGGGATGAAAAACTGTTTTTT. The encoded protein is CASSLAGTGDEKLFF.

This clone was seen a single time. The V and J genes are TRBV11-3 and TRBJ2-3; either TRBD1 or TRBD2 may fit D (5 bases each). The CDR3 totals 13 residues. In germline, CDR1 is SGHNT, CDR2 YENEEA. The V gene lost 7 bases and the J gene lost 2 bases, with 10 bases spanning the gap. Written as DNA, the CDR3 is TGTGCCAGCACCTCGGGACCCACAGATACGCAGTATTTT. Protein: CASTSGPTDTQYF.

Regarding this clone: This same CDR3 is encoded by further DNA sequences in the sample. In DNA form, the CDR3 reads TGTGCCAGCTCACCACTTGACACCGGGGAGCTGTTTTTT. Protein: CASSPLDTGELFF. The V call is TRBV18, the J call TRBJ2-2; D remains ambiguous. Trimming left V 1 base short and J 3 bases short, with 3 bases between. This CDR3 has 13 amino acids. Germline V gives CDR1 KGHSH, CDR2 LQKENI.

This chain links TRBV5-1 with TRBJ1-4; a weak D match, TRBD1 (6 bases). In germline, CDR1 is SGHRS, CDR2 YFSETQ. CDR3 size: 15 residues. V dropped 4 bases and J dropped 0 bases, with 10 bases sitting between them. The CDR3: CASSPEGATNEKLFF. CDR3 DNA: TGCGCCAGCAGCCCGGAGGGGGCAACTAATGAAAAACTGTTTTTT.

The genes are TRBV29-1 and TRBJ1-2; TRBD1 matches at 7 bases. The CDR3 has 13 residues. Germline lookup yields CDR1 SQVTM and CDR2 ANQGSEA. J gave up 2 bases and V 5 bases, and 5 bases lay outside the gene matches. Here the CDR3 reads CSVTGAGNYGYTF. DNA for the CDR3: TGCAGCGTTACAGGGGCAGGCAACTATGGCTACACCTTC.

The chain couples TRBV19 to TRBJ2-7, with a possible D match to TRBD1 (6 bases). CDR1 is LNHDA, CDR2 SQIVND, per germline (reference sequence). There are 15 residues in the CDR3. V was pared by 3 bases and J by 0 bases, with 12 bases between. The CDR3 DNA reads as TGTGCCAGTAGTATTTTAAGGGGGACCTCCTACGAGCAGTACTTC. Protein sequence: CASSILRGTSYEQYF.

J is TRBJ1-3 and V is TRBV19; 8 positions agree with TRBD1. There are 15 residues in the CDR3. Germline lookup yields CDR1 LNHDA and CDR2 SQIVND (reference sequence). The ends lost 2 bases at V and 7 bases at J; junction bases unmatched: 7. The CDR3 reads CASSISQGARNTIYF. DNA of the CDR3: TGTGCCAGTAGTATATCCCAGGGGGCGCGGAACACCATATATTTT.

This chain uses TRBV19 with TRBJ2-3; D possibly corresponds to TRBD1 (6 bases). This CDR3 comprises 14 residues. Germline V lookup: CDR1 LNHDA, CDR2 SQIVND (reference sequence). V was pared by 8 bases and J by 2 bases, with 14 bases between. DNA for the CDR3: TGTGCCAGTGCACAGGGTCTTTTCACAGATACGCAGTATTTT. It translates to CASAQGLFTDTQYF.

CDR3 residues: CASSLLDRTGELFF. The CDR3 DNA reads TGTGCCAGCAGTTTATTAGACAGAACCGGGGAGCTGTTTTTT. The rearrangement joins TRBV27 to TRBJ2-2; maybe TRBD1 (5 bases). CDR3 length equals 14 residues. V was pared by 1 base and J by 5 bases, with 8 bases between. Per germline, CDR1 MNHEY and CDR2 SMNVEV (reference sequence).